Only one count was recorded for the clone carrying this T cell receptor beta chain. The antigen remains undetermined. This sample stems from a study of shared clonotypes between healthy human individuals. Points from the study as a whole: Few donors limited the genetic and exposure-history diversity represented. Generation probabilities of non-shared clonotypes were lower (relative to those shared by all four donors). Naive CD4 clonotypes were shared across a handful of donors at roughly 5.5%. Sample collection involved blood only; tissue repertoires are likely different.

This CDR3 is built from 14 residues. CDR1 and CDR2 (germline): SGHDT, YYEEEE. V shed 1 base and J shed 1 base, with 5 bases lying between them. Naive CD8 populations comprised CD45RO-negative cells positively selected for CCR7, excluding terminally differentiated effector memory CD45RA+ cells. Produced via immunoSEQ multiplex PCR; TCRdb's table is partial and in-frame only. Of just over 2,000,000 clones detected, about 95% appear once; the ten largest clones hold around 1.1%. The sequence was collected from a man aged 18-30 years in good health. Specimen: naive CD8+ T cells sorted from blood. V is TRBV5-6 and J is TRBJ2-2; D not resolved. The chain's CDR3 is CASSLMENTGELFF. CDR3 coding DNA: TGTGCCAGCAGCTTGATGGAGAACACCGGGGAGCTGTTTTTT.